This T cell receptor beta chain was retrieved from a study of CD8+CD57+ T cells in acquired aplastic anemia. In the study overall: When averaged, DNA from sorted CD4+ and CD8+ cells came to 2.5 to 4 ug.

This clonotype was detected only once. Germline trimming cut 1 base from V and 7 bases from J; bases unmatched to any gene: 7. From germline, CDR1 is MNHNS and CDR2 SASEGT. The CDR3 totals 16 residues. Profiles of TCR beta VDJ and CDR3 were generated from a genomic DNA template. A single record per CDR3 protein comes from TCRdb applying MiXCR to the reads. This table has 400,000 to 600,000 distinct CDR3 sequences, roughly a third appearing once. An expansion of CD8+CD57+ cells by flow cytometry had been shown in patients chosen for sequencing. The enrolled patients all had severe acquired aplastic anemia.

The sequence came from a human donor with aplastic anemia. The rearrangement joins TRBV6-1 to TRBJ2-7; 13 positions agree with TRBD2. What was sequenced was sorted CD4+, CD8+, or CD8+CD57+ T cells (not recorded which) from PBMCs. CDR3 amino acids: CASSEETSGRAREQYF. The CDR3 nucleotides read TGTGCCAGCAGTGAAGAAACTAGCGGGAGGGCCCGGGAGCAGTACTTC.